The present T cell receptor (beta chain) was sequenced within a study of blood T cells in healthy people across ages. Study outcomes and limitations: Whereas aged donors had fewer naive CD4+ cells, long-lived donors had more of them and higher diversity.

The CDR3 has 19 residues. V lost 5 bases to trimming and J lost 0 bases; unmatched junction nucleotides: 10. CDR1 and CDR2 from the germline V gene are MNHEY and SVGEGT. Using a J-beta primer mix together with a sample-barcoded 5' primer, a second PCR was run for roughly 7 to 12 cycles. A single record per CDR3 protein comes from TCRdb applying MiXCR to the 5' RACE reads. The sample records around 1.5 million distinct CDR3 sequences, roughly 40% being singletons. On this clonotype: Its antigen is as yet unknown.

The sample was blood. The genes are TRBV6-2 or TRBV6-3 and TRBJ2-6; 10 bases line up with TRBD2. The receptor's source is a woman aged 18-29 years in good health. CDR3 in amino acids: CASSKVLVAGGSGANVLTF. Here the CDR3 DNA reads TGTGCCAGCAGTAAGGTTTTGGTAGCGGGAGGCTCTGGGGCCAACGTCCTGACTTTC.